This T cell receptor (beta chain) was documented in a study of blood T cell repertoires in COVID-19. Study-wide context: T cells, B-cell-depleted T cells, or PBMCs supplied cDNA or gDNA.

The authors' processing: The assay estimated nucleated cells by amplifying reference gene primers. TCRdb's copy holds only in-frame clones and misses some; the assay was immunoSEQ multiplex PCR. The DNA was the basis for D and trimming; V, J and clone size are from that table. The sample lists around 200,000 clones, 75% to 90% occurring once. Cohorts were determined from participant-reported clinical history. Exposed enrollees had met someone with a PCR-confirmed or clinician-diagnosed COVID-19 case at some point within the 2 weeks before study entry. Sequencing was performed on PBMCs or T cells enriched from blood (not recorded which). The sequence came from a woman in her thirties who had been exposed to COVID-19.

The CDR3 DNA is TGTGCCAGCAGCTTAAATAGGGCCAGGGTTTTAGCAAACTATGGCTACACCTTC. It translates to CASSLNRARVLANYGYTF. The V and J genes are TRBV11-2 and TRBJ1-2; a possible D gene is TRBD1 (5 bases). CDR1 is SGHAT and CDR2 is FQNNGV in the germline V gene. The CDR3 runs to 18 residues. V gave up 2 bases and J gave up 2 bases, with 21 bases separating them.